A selection of T cell receptor beta chains follows, all from one sample in a study of brain T cells in children with intractable seizures. Only in-frame clones appear in the TCRdb table, and some are missing; sequencing was by immunoSEQ multiplex PCR. This table has 300,000 to 400,000 clones, 85% to 95% appearing once. The sample in question was peripheral blood, obtained approximately 5 months after surgery. Receptor source: a boy under two years old with tuberous sclerosis and intractable seizures. Both conserved end residues are part of each CDR3. A D gene is named only where the DNA matches it firmly. Some rows have no size entry. The others give once, few or many, or a class for an expanded clone.

V gene	J gene	D gene	clone size	CDR3 DNA	CDR3 protein
TRBV5-5	TRBJ2-1	TRBD2	.	TGTGCCAGCAGCCACCCTTGGGGGGGAATAGAGGAGCAGTTCTTC	CASSHPWGGIEEQFF
TRBV11-3	TRBJ2-5	TRBD2	.	TGTGCCAGCAGCTTAAGTCATCCATTAGCGGGAGGGAAGGGAGAGACCCAGTACTTC	CASSLSHPLAGGKGETQYF
TRBV14	TRBJ1-6	.	.	TGTGCCAGCAGCCAGTCCCCGGGAAATTCACCCCTCCACTTT	CASSQSPGNSPLHF
TRBV2	TRBJ2-2	TRBD2	.	TGTGCCAGCAGTGCTAGCGGGGGGGCCGTCACCGGGGAGCTGTTTTTT	CASSASGGAVTGELFF
TRBV3-1/TRBV3-2	TRBJ2-3	TRBD2	.	TGTGCCAGCAGCCAAGATGTGGCGGGGGGGCCGGCAGATACGCAGTATTTT	CASSQDVAGGPADTQYF
TRBV5-1	TRBJ2-3	TRBD2	.	TGCGCCAGCAGCTTACCGCTAGCGGGCACAGATACGCAGTATTTT	CASSLPLAGTDTQYF
TRBV10-3	TRBJ2-1	TRBD2	.	TGTGCCATCACCAAACAAGGACTAGCGCCGTACAATGAGCAGTTCTTC	CAITKQGLAPYNEQFF
TRBV5-1	TRBJ2-6	.	.	TGCGCCAGCAGCTTGTCAGGGACCCACTCTGGGGCCAACGTCCTGACTTTC	CASSLSGTHSGANVLTF
TRBV7-9	TRBJ1-2	.	.	TGTGCCAGCAGCCCCCTTGGGGCCGATGGCTACACCTTC	CASSPLGADGYTF
TRBV30	TRBJ1-2	.	.	TGTGCCTGGAGTTTAACAGGAAACTATGGCTACACCTTC	CAWSLTGNYGYTF
TRBV7-8	TRBJ2-7	TRBD2	.	TGTGCCAGCAGCTTAGCGACGGGAGGGATCCACGAGCAGTACTTC	CASSLATGGIHEQYF
TRBV10-3	TRBJ2-1	TRBD2	once	TGTGCCATCAGATGTACTAGCGGGATTTACAATGAGCAGTTCTTC	CAIRCTSGIYNEQFF
TRBV7-8	TRBJ1-3	.	.	TGTGCCAGCAGCTTAGTACGGAGAGGAGCTGGAAACACCATATATTTT	CASSLVRRGAGNTIYF
TRBV18	TRBJ1-2	.	.	TGTGCCAGCTCACCAAATCCGGGGGACTATGGCTACACCTTC	CASSPNPGDYGYTF
TRBV2	TRBJ2-1	.	.	TGTGCCAGCAGTCTAGACTTACCCTACAATGAGCAGTTCTTC	CASSLDLPYNEQFF
TRBV9	TRBJ2-7	TRBD2	.	TGTGCCAGCAGCGTCGGACTAGCGGACTTTATATACGAGCAGTACTTC	CASSVGLADFIYEQYF
TRBV10-3	TRBJ1-6	.	.	TGTGCCACTACCCGGCACTCAGGGGCGACGTATAATTCACCCCTCCACTTT	CATTRHSGATYNSPLHF
TRBV5-1	TRBJ2-1	TRBD2	once	TGCGCCCGCCGCGGGGCGGGGGGGTCCTACAATGAGCAGTTCTTC	CARRGAGGSYNEQFF
TRBV3-1/TRBV3-2	TRBJ1-5	.	.	TGTGCCAGCAGCCAACAGGGGAATCAGCCCCAGCATTTT	CASSQQGNQPQHF
TRBV5-5	TRBJ2-2	TRBD1	.	TGTGCCAGCAGCTTTTTCACCGGGACAGGTTCCGGGGAGCTGTTTTTT	CASSFFTGTGSGELFF
TRBV6-5	TRBJ1-5	.	.	TGTGCCAGCAGTTACGCCGCCCAGCCCAACCAGCCCCAGCATTTT	CASSYAAQPNQPQHF
TRBV27	TRBJ1-5	.	few	TGTGCCAGCAGTTCGACAGGCTATAGCAATCAGCCCCAGCATTTT	CASSSTGYSNQPQHF
TRBV18	TRBJ2-6	.	.	TGTGCCAGCTCACCAGGTCCGCCCTCTGGGGCCAACGTCCTGACTTTC	CASSPGPPSGANVLTF
TRBV20-1	TRBJ1-2	.	.	TGCAGTGCTAGCCTCACACATGGCTACACCTTC	CSASLTHGYTF
TRBV30	TRBJ2-1	TRBD2	.	TGTGCCTGGAGTGTAGAGACTAGCGGGTATAATGAGCAGTTCTTC	CAWSVETSGYNEQFF
TRBV19	TRBJ1-3	.	.	TGTGCCACCCACAGGGAAGCTGGAAACACCATATATTTT	CATHREAGNTIYF
TRBV4-1	TRBJ1-1	.	.	TGCGCCAGCAGCCCCCGGGACACTTCGAACACTGAAGCTTTCTTT	CASSPRDTSNTEAFF
TRBV11-2	TRBJ2-7	.	.	TGTGCCAGCAGCTTAGATTTGGGTGGCATCAACGAGCAGTACTTC	CASSLDLGGINEQYF